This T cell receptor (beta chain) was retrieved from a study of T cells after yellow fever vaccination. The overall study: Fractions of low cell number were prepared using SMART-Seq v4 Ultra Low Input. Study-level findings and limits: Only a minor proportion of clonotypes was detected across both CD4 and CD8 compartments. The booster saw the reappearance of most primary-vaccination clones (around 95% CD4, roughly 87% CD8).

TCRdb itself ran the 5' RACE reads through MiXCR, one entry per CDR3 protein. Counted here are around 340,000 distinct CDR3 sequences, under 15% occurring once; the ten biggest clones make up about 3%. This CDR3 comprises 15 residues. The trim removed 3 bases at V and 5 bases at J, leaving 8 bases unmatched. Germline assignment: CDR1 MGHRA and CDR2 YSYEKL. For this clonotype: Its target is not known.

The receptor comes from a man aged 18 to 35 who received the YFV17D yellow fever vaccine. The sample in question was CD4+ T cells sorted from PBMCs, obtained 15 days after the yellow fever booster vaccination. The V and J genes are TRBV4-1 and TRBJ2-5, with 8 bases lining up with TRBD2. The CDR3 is CASSHAGGIAETQYF. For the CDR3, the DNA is TGCGCCAGCAGCCACGCGGGGGGCATTGCGGAGACCCAGTACTTC.